The 5 T cell receptor beta chains below come from one sample, sequenced in a study of siplizumab effects on memory and regulatory T cells (dated by TCRdb to between 2018 and 2021). Libraries came from the immunoSEQ multiplex PCR assay. TCRdb provides this immuneACCESS table in a form limited to in-frame rearrangements. Some clones are lacking; in checked studies, under half of them reflect an unresolved V gene, and why the rest are absent is not known. The table for this sample lists approximately 65,000 clones; roughly 83% of them were counted only once. The top ten hold roughly 3.8% of the sample. Sequencing was carried out using memory CD4+ T cells sorted from blood. The cell subset or site label for this specimen denotes: unstimulated CD4+ memory T cells. The receptors here all came from a human donor in good health.

V is TRBV15 and J is TRBJ1-2; unclear D gene. The ends were cut back, 5 bases at V and 1 base at J, with 8 bases in the middle. Germline values: CDR1 LNHNV, CDR2 YYDKDF (reference sequence). The CDR3 totals 13 residues. The CDR3 loop is CATSPNGNYGYTF. In nucleotides, the CDR3 is TGTGCCACCAGCCCCAACGGTAACTATGGCTACACCTTC.

V gene TRBV12-1 combines with J gene TRBJ2-1; TRBD2, as called in the table, went unchecked against the DNA. TRBV12-1 is a documented pseudogene. This CDR3 region has 18 residues. This chain's CDR3 is CASSLVSRRPSSYNEQFF. DNA for the CDR3: TGTGCCAGCAGCTTGGTTTCGCGGCGGCCGAGCTCCTACAATGAGCAGTTCTTC.

CDR3 loop: CATLVNTEAFF. DNA of the CDR3: TGTGCCACCTTGGTGAACACTGAAGCTTTCTTT. V gene TRBV28 combines with J gene TRBJ1-1, with D uncertain. This CDR3 contains 11 residues. The V and J ends lost 10 bases and 0 bases respectively, with 6 bases between them. The germline V gene encodes CDR1 MDHEN and CDR2 SYDVKM.

The chain couples TRBV11-2 to TRBJ2-1, with D possibly matching TRBD2 (6 bases). V was shortened by 1 base and J by 9 bases, with 13 bases between the two germline ends. CDR3 length equals 14 residues. Per the germline V gene, CDR1 is SGHAT and CDR2 is FQNNGV. The CDR3 coding sequence is TGTGCCAGCAGCTTAGGACTAGGGGTGGGTGAGCAGTTCTTC. As protein: CASSLGLGVGEQFF.

The CDR3 here is CASRLAGVGTQYF. The CDR3 DNA follows: TGTGCCAGCCGACTAGCGGGAGTGGGGACCCAGTACTTC. V gene TRBV2 combines with J gene TRBJ2-5; 12 nucleotides align to TRBD2. Germline loops: CDR1 SNHLY, CDR2 FYNNEI. The CDR3 is made up of 13 amino acids. The V and J ends lost 8 bases and 7 bases, in that order; junction bases with no gene match: 5.